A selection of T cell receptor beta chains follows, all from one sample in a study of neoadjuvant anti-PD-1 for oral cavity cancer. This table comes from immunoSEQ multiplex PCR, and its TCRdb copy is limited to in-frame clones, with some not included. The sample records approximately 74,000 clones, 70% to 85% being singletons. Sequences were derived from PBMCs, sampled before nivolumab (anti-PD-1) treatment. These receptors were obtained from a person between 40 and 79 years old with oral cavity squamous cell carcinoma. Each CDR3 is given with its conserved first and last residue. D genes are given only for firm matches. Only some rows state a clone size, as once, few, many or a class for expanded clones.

DNA: TGTGCCAGCAGTCGGCCTAGCGGGAGTGACGATACGCAGTATTTT; CDR3: CASSRPSGSDDTQYF; J: TRBJ2-3; D: TRBD2; size: .; V: TRBV6-5
DNA: TGTGCCATCAGTGTTTCGAAAGACGAGCAGTACTTC; CDR3: CAISVSKDEQYF; J: TRBJ2-7; D: .; size: once; V: TRBV10-3
DNA: TGTGCCAGCAGCTCCCAACAGGGGGCGAACACTGAAGCTTTCTTT; CDR3: CASSSQQGANTEAFF; J: TRBJ1-1; D: TRBD1; size: once; V: TRBV11-2
DNA: TGTGCCAGCAGCTCCCGGAGGGGAGGGGGCTCGTACAATGAGCAGTTCTTC; CDR3: CASSSRRGGGSYNEQFF; J: TRBJ2-1; D: .; size: .; V: TRBV11-2
DNA: TGTGCCAGCAGCCAAGGCTGGATCATGTCGGGTGAGCAGTTCTTC; CDR3: CASSQGWIMSGEQFF; J: TRBJ2-1; D: .; size: .; V: TRBV14
DNA: TGTGCCAGCACTGGACAGGGAACCACAGATACGCAGTATTTT; CDR3: CASTGQGTTDTQYF; J: TRBJ2-3; D: TRBD1; size: .; V: TRBV2
DNA: TGTGCCAGCAGCTTAGTCTTCGGGCAGGGTCTAGGGAATGAGCAGTTCTTC; CDR3: CASSLVFGQGLGNEQFF; J: TRBJ2-1; D: .; size: .; V: TRBV7-9
DNA: TGTGCTAGTGGTTTGTCAGCGGGAGGTACAGATGAGCAGTTCTTC; CDR3: CASGLSAGGTDEQFF; J: TRBJ2-1; D: TRBD2; size: .; V: TRBV12-5
DNA: TGCGCCAGCAGTGACGACAGGGGAGGCCAGCCCCAGCATTTT; CDR3: CASSDDRGGQPQHF; J: TRBJ1-5; D: TRBD1; size: .; V: TRBV10-2
DNA: TGTGCCAGCAGCGGGACAGCTCCGACAGCTTCGGAGACCCAGTACTTC; CDR3: CASSGTAPTASETQYF; J: TRBJ2-5; D: TRBD1; size: once; V: TRBV5-5
DNA: TGTGCCACCAGCAGAGATCGTCTCGTCAGGGGTGAGACCCAGTACTTC; CDR3: CATSRDRLVRGETQYF; J: TRBJ2-5; D: .; size: few; V: TRBV15
DNA: TGTGCCAGCAGTTTTGATCAGCCCCAGCATTTT; CDR3: CASSFDQPQHF; J: TRBJ1-5; D: .; size: .; V: TRBV28
DNA: TGTGCCACCAAGGGGGGACTAGATACTCATGAGCAGTTCTTC; CDR3: CATKGGLDTHEQFF; J: TRBJ2-1; D: TRBD2; size: .; V: TRBV10-3
DNA: TGTGCCAGCAGTTCAGGGTTTTGGGTAGAGACCCAGTACTTC; CDR3: CASSSGFWVETQYF; J: TRBJ2-5; D: .; size: .; V: TRBV6-5
DNA: TGTGCCAGCACCCCTGATTTATTGGGCGGTGAGCAGTTCTTC; CDR3: CASTPDLLGGEQFF; J: TRBJ2-1; D: .; size: .; V: TRBV9
DNA: TGTGCCAGCAGCCCCCGGGACAGAGCTAATGAAAAACTGTTTTTT; CDR3: CASSPRDRANEKLFF; J: TRBJ1-4; D: TRBD1; size: .; V: TRBV11-2
DNA: TGTGCCAGCGCCCTCTTAGGGGAAGCCGGGGAGCTGTTTTTT; CDR3: CASALLGEAGELFF; J: TRBJ2-2; D: .; size: .; V: TRBV6-5
DNA: TGTGCTAGCAGCTTAGCGCAAACCGGGGAGCTGTTTTTT; CDR3: CASSLAQTGELFF; J: TRBJ2-2; D: .; size: once; V: TRBV7-7
DNA: TGTGCCAGTAGTATCGGGCAGCCCTACGAGCAGTACTTC; CDR3: CASSIGQPYEQYF; J: TRBJ2-7; D: .; size: .; V: TRBV19
DNA: TGTGCCTGGAATGGGGGTACAGATACGCAGTATTTT; CDR3: CAWNGGTDTQYF; J: TRBJ2-3; D: .; size: .; V: TRBV30
DNA: TGTGCCAGTAGTATAGATCCGGCTCCAAACACTGAAGCTTTCTTT; CDR3: CASSIDPAPNTEAFF; J: TRBJ1-1; D: .; size: .; V: TRBV19
DNA: TGTGCCAGCAGTTTAAACCAGCACAATCAGCCCCAGCATTTT; CDR3: CASSLNQHNQPQHF; J: TRBJ1-5; D: .; size: .; V: TRBV28
DNA: TGCAGCGTTGGAGGGAACGGCGAGCAGTACTTC; CDR3: CSVGGNGEQYF; J: TRBJ2-7; D: .; size: .; V: TRBV29-1
DNA: TGTGCCAGCAGCGTAGGAGGGATAGGAGAGACCCAGTACTTC; CDR3: CASSVGGIGETQYF; J: TRBJ2-5; D: .; size: .; V: TRBV9
DNA: TGTGCCAGCAGCTTAGAAGCAGGGGTATTCAATGAGCAGTTCTTC; CDR3: CASSLEAGVFNEQFF; J: TRBJ2-1; D: .; size: .; V: TRBV7-8
DNA: TGTGCCACGGTACAGGGCATGAACACTGAAGCTTTCTTT; CDR3: CATVQGMNTEAFF; J: TRBJ1-1; D: .; size: .; V: TRBV6-1
DNA: TGTGCCAGCAGCTTAAAGGCGGGACAAGGCAAGGACTCCGAGCAGTACTTC; CDR3: CASSLKAGQGKDSEQYF; J: TRBJ2-7; D: .; size: .; V: TRBV7-6
DNA: TGTGCCAGCAGCTGGGATCGCGGGAGCTCCTACAATGAGCAGTTCTTC; CDR3: CASSWDRGSSYNEQFF; J: TRBJ2-1; D: TRBD2; size: .; V: TRBV5-4
DNA: TGTGCCAGCTCACCTACCCGGGACAGGAGCTACGAGCAGTACTTC; CDR3: CASSPTRDRSYEQYF; J: TRBJ2-7; D: TRBD1; size: few; V: TRBV18
DNA: TGTGCCAGCAGCGGCTTTGGCGGGGAGCTGTTTTTT; CDR3: CASSGFGGELFF; J: TRBJ2-2; D: .; size: once; V: TRBV5-6
DNA: TGCGCCAGCAGCTTGGGATGGGCTTTGAACGAGCAGTACTTC; CDR3: CASSLGWALNEQYF; J: TRBJ2-7; D: .; size: .; V: TRBV5-1
DNA: TGCAGCGTTGGACCACCGGACGGGGAGCTGTTTTTT; CDR3: CSVGPPDGELFF; J: TRBJ2-2; D: .; size: .; V: TRBV29-1
DNA: TGTGCCAGCAGCTTGTTCGGGGGTTTCGACGAGCAGTACTTC; CDR3: CASSLFGGFDEQYF; J: TRBJ2-7; D: .; size: .; V: TRBV5-5
DNA: TGCGCCAGCAGCCTGACAGGGGAATACAATGAGCAGTTCTTC; CDR3: CASSLTGEYNEQFF; J: TRBJ2-1; D: TRBD1; size: .; V: TRBV5-1
DNA: TGTGCCAGCAGTGGGCGTGGGGTTTCCTACGAGCAGTACTTC; CDR3: CASSGRGVSYEQYF; J: TRBJ2-7; D: .; size: .; V: TRBV2
DNA: TGTGCCAGCAGCCTGGACTTGGGCCAGAGTCGAAACACCATATATTTT; CDR3: CASSLDLGQSRNTIYF; J: TRBJ1-3; D: .; size: .; V: TRBV4-2
DNA: TGCGCCAGCAGCTTGGGTCGGTCTGACCCCACAGATACGCAGTATTTT; CDR3: CASSLGRSDPTDTQYF; J: TRBJ2-3; D: .; size: few; V: TRBV5-1
DNA: TGTGCCAGCAGCTTGACGACTGGCGCAGGGCTAGAAGCTTTCTTT; CDR3: CASSLTTGAGLEAFF; J: TRBJ1-1; D: .; size: .; V: TRBV7-8
DNA: TGTGCCAGCAGCCTGACAACAGGGATCACTGAAGCTTTCTTT; CDR3: CASSLTTGITEAFF; J: TRBJ1-1; D: .; size: .; V: TRBV5-4
DNA: TGTGCCAGCAGGGGGGAAGGAGGCAGCACAGATACGCAGTATTTT; CDR3: CASRGEGGSTDTQYF; J: TRBJ2-3; D: .; size: .; V: TRBV7-9
DNA: TGTGCCAGTGGACGACAGGGGGTACACCAAGAGACCCAGTACTTC; CDR3: CASGRQGVHQETQYF; J: TRBJ2-5; D: TRBD1; size: .; V: TRBV19
DNA: TGTGCCAGCAGCTCGAAGCAGCTTTATACCGGGGAGCTGTTTTTT; CDR3: CASSSKQLYTGELFF; J: TRBJ2-2; D: .; size: once; V: TRBV7-6
DNA: TGTGCCAGCAGCAAACCCCTACGGGAGGGTCAAGAGCAGTTCTTC; CDR3: CASSKPLREGQEQFF; J: TRBJ2-1; D: .; size: .; V: TRBV21-1
DNA: TGTGCCAGCAGCGACGGGGGGACAGGGCACTACAATGAGCAGTTCTTC; CDR3: CASSDGGTGHYNEQFF; J: TRBJ2-1; D: TRBD1; size: few; V: TRBV11-3
DNA: TGTGCCTGGAGTGTACAGGTCAGCGTCGACTACTATGGCTACACCTTC; CDR3: CAWSVQVSVDYYGYTF; J: TRBJ1-2; D: .; size: .; V: TRBV30
DNA: TGTGCCAGCACCCGACGGGTGGGGGGGGAAGAGACCCAGTACTTC; CDR3: CASTRRVGGEETQYF; J: TRBJ2-5; D: TRBD2; size: .; V: TRBV6-6
DNA: TGCAGCGTTGATGTCGGGACTAGTTGGCAAGAGACCCAGTACTTC; CDR3: CSVDVGTSWQETQYF; J: TRBJ2-5; D: TRBD2; size: .; V: TRBV29-1
DNA: TGTGCCAGCAGCAAAGGGGGCCCGAACACCGGGGAGCTGTTTTTT; CDR3: CASSKGGPNTGELFF; J: TRBJ2-2; D: TRBD1; size: .; V: TRBV6-5
DNA: TGTGCCAGCAGCCACGTCCCGGAGGATACGCAGTATTTT; CDR3: CASSHVPEDTQYF; J: TRBJ2-3; D: .; size: .; V: TRBV5-4
DNA: TGTGCCAGCAGCACAGGGAGGGACAATCAGCCCCAGCATTTT; CDR3: CASSTGRDNQPQHF; J: TRBJ1-5; D: .; size: few; V: TRBV28
DNA: TGTGCCAGCAGCTTTGACAGGGGTTTGGGTAGCAATCAGCCCCAGCATTTT; CDR3: CASSFDRGLGSNQPQHF; J: TRBJ1-5; D: TRBD1; size: .; V: TRBV7-8
DNA: TGCGCCAGCAGCTCGGGCCAGGGGGCCCCCACAGATACGCAGTATTTT; CDR3: CASSSGQGAPTDTQYF; J: TRBJ2-3; D: TRBD1; size: .; V: TRBV5-1
DNA: TGTGCCAGCAGCACGGGACTAGGTGGCGGGGAGCTGTTTTTT; CDR3: CASSTGLGGGELFF; J: TRBJ2-2; D: TRBD2; size: once; V: TRBV9
DNA: TGTGCCAGCAACCGTTTGGGCGGTTCCTACGAGCAGTACTTC; CDR3: CASNRLGGSYEQYF; J: TRBJ2-7; D: .; size: .; V: TRBV6-1
DNA: TGTGCCAGCAGCCCCGGGACTAGCGGGCTCTACGAGCAGTACTTC; CDR3: CASSPGTSGLYEQYF; J: TRBJ2-7; D: TRBD2; size: .; V: TRBV6-5
DNA: TGTGCCAGCAGCGTAACGACAGGAGTGGGCTACGAGCAGTACTTC; CDR3: CASSVTTGVGYEQYF; J: TRBJ2-7; D: .; size: .; V: TRBV7-2
DNA: TGCGCCAGCAGCTTGCAGTACAACACTGAAGCTTTCTTT; CDR3: CASSLQYNTEAFF; J: TRBJ1-1; D: .; size: medium-sized; V: TRBV5-1
DNA: TGTGCCAGCAGCCCGCAAGGACAGGGACAAAACATTCAGTACTTC; CDR3: CASSPQGQGQNIQYF; J: TRBJ2-4; D: TRBD1; size: .; V: TRBV9